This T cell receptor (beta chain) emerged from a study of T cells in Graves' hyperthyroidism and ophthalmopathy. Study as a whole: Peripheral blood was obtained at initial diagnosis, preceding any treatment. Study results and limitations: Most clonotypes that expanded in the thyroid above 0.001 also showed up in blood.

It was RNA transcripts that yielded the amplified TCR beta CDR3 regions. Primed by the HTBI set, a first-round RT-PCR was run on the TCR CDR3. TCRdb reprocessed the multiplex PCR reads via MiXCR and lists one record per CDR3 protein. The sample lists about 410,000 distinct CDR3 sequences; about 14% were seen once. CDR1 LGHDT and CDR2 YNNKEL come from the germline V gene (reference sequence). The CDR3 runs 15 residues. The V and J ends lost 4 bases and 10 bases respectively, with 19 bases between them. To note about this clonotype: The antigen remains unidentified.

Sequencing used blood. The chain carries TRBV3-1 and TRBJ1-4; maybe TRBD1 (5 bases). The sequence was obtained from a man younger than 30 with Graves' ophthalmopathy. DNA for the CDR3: TGTGCCAGCAGCCCTGAGGGGTACGGCGGAGGAAAACTGTTTTTT. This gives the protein CASSPEGYGGGKLFF.